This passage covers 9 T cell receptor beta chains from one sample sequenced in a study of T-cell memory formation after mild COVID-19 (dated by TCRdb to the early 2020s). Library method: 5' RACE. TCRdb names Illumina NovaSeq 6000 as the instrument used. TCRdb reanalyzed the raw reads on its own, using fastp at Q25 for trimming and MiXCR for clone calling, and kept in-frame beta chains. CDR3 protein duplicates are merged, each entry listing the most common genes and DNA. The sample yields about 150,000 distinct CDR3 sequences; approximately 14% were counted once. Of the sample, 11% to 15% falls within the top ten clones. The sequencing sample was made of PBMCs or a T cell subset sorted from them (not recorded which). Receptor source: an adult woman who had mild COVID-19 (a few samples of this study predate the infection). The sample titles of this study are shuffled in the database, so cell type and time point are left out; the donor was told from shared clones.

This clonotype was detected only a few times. The CDR3, as DNA: TGTGCCAGCAGCTCGACAGGGGTAGGATACGAGCAGTACTTC. Protein sequence: CASSSTGVGYEQYF. This chain connects TRBV7-2 to TRBJ2-7; TRBD1 aligns across 8 bases. Germline V gives CDR1 SGHTA, CDR2 FQGNSA. This CDR3 contains 14 residues. V lost 4 bases, J lost 4 bases, and 6 bases stayed unmatched. The entire variable domain, with the rest obtained from reference TRBV7-2 and TRBJ2-7, is as follows: GAGVSQSPSNKVTEKGKDVELRCDPISGHTALYWYRQSLGQGLEFLIYFQGNSAPDKSGLPSDRFSAERTGGSVSTLTIQRTQQEDSAVYLCASSSTGVGYEQYFGPGTRLTVT.

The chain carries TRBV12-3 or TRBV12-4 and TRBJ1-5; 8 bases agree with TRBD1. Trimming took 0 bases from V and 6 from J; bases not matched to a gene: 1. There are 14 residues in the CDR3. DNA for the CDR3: TGTGCCAGCAGTTTAGCCAGGGGGCGTCAGCCCCAGCATTTT. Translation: CASSLARGRQPQHF.

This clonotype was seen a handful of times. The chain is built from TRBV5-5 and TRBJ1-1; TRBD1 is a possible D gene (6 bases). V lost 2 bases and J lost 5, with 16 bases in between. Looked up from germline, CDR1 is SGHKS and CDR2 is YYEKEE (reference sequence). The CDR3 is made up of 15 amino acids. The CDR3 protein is CASSFLGGARTEAFF. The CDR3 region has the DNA TGTGCCAGCAGCTTTCTTGGGGGGGCCAGGACTGAAGCTTTCTTT.

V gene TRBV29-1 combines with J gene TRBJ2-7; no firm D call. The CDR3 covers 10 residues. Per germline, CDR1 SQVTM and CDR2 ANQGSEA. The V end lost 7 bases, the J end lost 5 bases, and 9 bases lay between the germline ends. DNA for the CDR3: TGCAGCGCTCCGACCCACGAGCAGTACTTC. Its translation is CSAPTHEQYF.

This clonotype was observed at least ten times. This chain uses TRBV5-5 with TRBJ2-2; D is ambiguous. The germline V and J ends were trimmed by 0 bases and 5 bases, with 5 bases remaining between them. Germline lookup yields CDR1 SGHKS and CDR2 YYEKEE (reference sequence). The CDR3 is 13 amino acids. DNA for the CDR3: TGTGCCAGCAGCTTGGGACTGACCGGGGAGCTGTTTTTT. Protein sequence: CASSLGLTGELFF.

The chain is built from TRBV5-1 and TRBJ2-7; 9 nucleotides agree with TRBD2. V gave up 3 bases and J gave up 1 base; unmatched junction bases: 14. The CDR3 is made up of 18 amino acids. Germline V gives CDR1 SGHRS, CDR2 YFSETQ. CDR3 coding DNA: TGCGCCAGCAGCTCGTCTAGCGGGGCATGGATTGGATCCTACGAGCAGTACTTC. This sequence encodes CASSSSSGAWIGSYEQYF.

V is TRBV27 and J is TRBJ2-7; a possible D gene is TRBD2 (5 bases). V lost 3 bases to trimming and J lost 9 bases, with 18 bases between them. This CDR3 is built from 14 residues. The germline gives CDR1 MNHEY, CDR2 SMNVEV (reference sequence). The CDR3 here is CASSLSTGVTGQYF. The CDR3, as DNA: TGTGCCAGCAGTTTGAGTACCGGGGTGACCGGGCAGTACTTC.

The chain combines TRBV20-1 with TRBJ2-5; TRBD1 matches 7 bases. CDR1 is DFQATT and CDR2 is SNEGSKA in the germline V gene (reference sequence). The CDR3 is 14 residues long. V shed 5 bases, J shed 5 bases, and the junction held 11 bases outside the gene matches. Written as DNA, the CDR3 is TGCAGTGCTCCTAACAGGGGAGCAGGGGAGACCCAGTACTTC. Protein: CSAPNRGAGETQYF.

CDR3 DNA sequence: TGCGCCAGCAGCTTGGAGGGACAGGGAGTTACCGAAGCTTTCTTT. Amino acid sequence: CASSLEGQGVTEAFF. This chain uses TRBV5-1 with TRBJ1-1, with TRBD1 identical over 9 bases. This CDR3 has 15 residues. Germline lookup yields CDR1 SGHRS and CDR2 YFSETQ. With 0 bases clipped from V and 8 bases from J, the junction kept 8 bases outside the gene matches.